These T cell receptor beta chains were read from a single sample in a study of response to subunit inactivated influenza vaccine. Using its own MiXCR run on the RT-PCR reads, TCRdb lists one record per CDR3 protein. In the table there are some 180,000 distinct CDR3 sequences, around a tenth of which are singletons. The sequences come from non-naive T cells sorted from PBMCs, collected on the day of vaccination. All receptors derive from a man between 45 and 60 years old who received an inactivated influenza vaccine. Each CDR3 is given with its conserved first and last residue. D genes are given only for firm matches. A row's size may be missing; if present it is once, few, many or a size class.

>TRBD1|few|TRBV24-1|TRBJ2-5
CATRQGAGETQYF
TGTGCCACCAGACAGGGGGCGGGGGAGACCCAGTACTTC
>TRBD1|few|TRBV19|TRBJ2-6
CASGRTGSSGANVLTF
TGTGCCAGTGGTAGGACAGGGAGCTCTGGGGCCAACGTCCTGACTTTC
>TRBD2|few|TRBV10-3|TRBJ2-5
CAISEALGIRGGGQETQYF
TGTGCCATCAGTGAGGCTTTGGGGATACGGGGGGGTGGACAAGAGACCCAGTACTTC
>NA|NA|TRBV6-1|TRBJ2-5
CASSDRKIQETQYF
TGTGCCAGCAGTGACAGGAAAATCCAAGAGACCCAGTACTTC
>NA|NA|TRBV20-1|TRBJ2-5
CSATPAEGNQETQYF
TGCAGTGCTACCCCGGCGGAGGGAAACCAAGAGACCCAGTACTTC
>TRBD1|NA|TRBV11-2|TRBJ2-7
CASSLGQGVNEQYF
TGTGCCAGCAGCTTAGGACAGGGGGTCAACGAGCAGTACTTC
>NA|few|TRBV12-3/TRBV12-4|TRBJ2-5
CASTPGPSGTQYF
TGTGCCAGCACCCCGGGCCCCTCTGGGACCCAGTACTTC
>TRBD2|few|TRBV13|TRBJ2-1
CASSLGQVSGRDEQFF
TGTGCCAGCAGCTTAGGCCAGGTTAGCGGGCGCGATGAGCAGTTCTTC
>NA|few|TRBV9|TRBJ1-2
CASSARRSNYGYTF
TGTGCCAGCAGCGCTAGACGGTCGAACTATGGCTACACCTTC
>NA|few|TRBV27|TRBJ1-1
CASSWGRGNTEAFF
TGTGCCAGCAGTTGGGGCAGGGGTAACACTGAAGCTTTCTTT
>NA|once|TRBV5-5|TRBJ1-4
CASSYGGVTNEKLFF
TGTGCCAGCAGCTACGGAGGGGTAACTAATGAAAAACTGTTTTTT
>NA|few|TRBV20-1|TRBJ2-1
CSARAPSGLYNEQFF
TGCAGTGCTAGAGCCCCCAGCGGCCTTTACAATGAGCAGTTCTTC
>TRBD1|NA|TRBV11-2|TRBJ1-4
CASSLYATGGGLGEKLFF
TGTGCCAGCAGCTTATATGCGACAGGGGGCGGTCTGGGTGAAAAACTGTTTTTT
>NA|few|TRBV3-1|TRBJ2-3
CASSQDWRDTQYF
TGTGCCAGCAGCCAAGATTGGAGGGATACGCAGTATTTT
>NA|few|TRBV27|TRBJ1-6
CASSWSGAENSPLHF
TGTGCCAGCAGTTGGAGTGGGGCGGAGAATTCACCCCTCCACTTT
>NA|few|TRBV5-6|TRBJ2-2
CASSLPGARTGELFF
TGTGCCAGCAGCTTACCGGGGGCCCGGACCGGGGAGCTGTTTTTT
>NA|few|TRBV20-1|TRBJ1-2
CSAGQTRFSGYTF
TGCAGTGCTGGCCAGACCAGGTTTTCTGGCTACACCTTC
>NA|few|TRBV5-5|TRBJ2-3
CASSFSGAKGDTQYF
TGTGCCAGCAGCTTTTCCGGGGCGAAGGGAGATACGCAGTATTTT
>NA|many|TRBV7-9|TRBJ1-3
CASSLLEGAGNTIYF
TGTGCCAGCAGCTTACTTGAGGGGGCTGGAAACACCATATATTTT
>TRBD1|few|TRBV6-2/TRBV6-3|TRBJ1-6
CASSYPGTGNSPLHF
TGTGCCAGCAGTTACCCCGGGACAGGGAACTCACCCCTCCACTTT
>TRBD2|many|TRBV7-2|TRBJ2-3
CASSLVSAGGQYF
TGTGCCAGCAGCTTAGTGTCAGCGGGAGGGCAGTATTTT
>TRBD2|few|TRBV30|TRBJ2-1
CAWSGGSGGAAYNEQFF
TGTGCCTGGAGTGGTGGTAGCGGGGGGGCGGCCTACAATGAGCAGTTCTTC
>TRBD2|few|TRBV6-2/TRBV6-3|TRBJ2-1
CASSYSQGGDEQFF
TGTGCCAGCAGTTACTCTCAGGGAGGGGATGAGCAGTTCTTC
>TRBD2|NA|TRBV7-6|TRBJ2-2
CASSYSGGAGELFF
TGTGCCAGCAGCTATAGCGGGGGGGCCGGGGAGCTGTTTTTT
>TRBD1|few|TRBV6-2/TRBV6-3|TRBJ2-5
CASIRQGAWETQYF
TGTGCCAGCATCAGACAGGGGGCTTGGGAGACCCAGTACTTC
>NA|many|TRBV5-1|TRBJ1-1
CASSLTGGIAEAFF
TGCGCCAGCAGCTTGACCGGGGGCATCGCTGAAGCTTTCTTT
>NA|many|TRBV12-3/TRBV12-4|TRBJ2-7
CASSLMGAGYEQYF
TGTGCCAGCAGTTTAATGGGTGCCGGCTACGAGCAGTACTTC
>NA|NA|TRBV30|TRBJ1-5
CAWSRGNWDQPQHF
TGTGCCTGGAGTAGAGGGAACTGGGATCAGCCCCAGCATTTT
>NA|once|TRBV5-2|TRBJ2-1
CAMGPGLAGSFEQFF
TGTGCCATGGGCCCCGGACTAGCGGGGTCCTTTGAGCAGTTCTTC
>TRBD1|many|TRBV12-3/TRBV12-4|TRBJ2-1
CASSRQGANSDNEQFF
TGTGCCAGCAGCCGACAGGGGGCGAATAGCGACAATGAGCAGTTCTTC
>NA|many|TRBV5-5|TRBJ1-5
CASSPGKTSNQPQHF
TGTGCCAGCAGCCCAGGGAAGACAAGCAATCAGCCCCAGCATTTT
>NA|NA|TRBV27|TRBJ2-7
CASSFTDSAYEQYF
TGTGCCAGCAGTTTCACGGACAGTGCCTACGAGCAGTACTTC
>TRBD1|few|TRBV14|TRBJ1-5
CASSQGGTANQPQHF
TGTGCCAGCAGCCAAGGCGGGACAGCAAATCAGCCCCAGCATTTT
>TRBD2|many|TRBV20-1|TRBJ2-3
CSAAPLAGGSDTQYF
TGCAGTGCCGCTCCTTTAGCGGGAGGGTCAGATACGCAGTATTTT
>NA|NA|TRBV19|TRBJ2-2
CASSIENFGELFF
TGTGCCAGTAGTATAGAAAATTTCGGGGAGCTGTTTTTT
>NA|NA|TRBV21-1|TRBJ2-1
CASSKDSYNEQFF
TGTGCCAGCAGCAAAGACTCATACAATGAGCAGTTCTTC
>NA|many|TRBV7-9|TRBJ1-1
CASSSLWPNTEAFF
TGTGCCAGCAGCTCTTTATGGCCGAACACTGAAGCTTTCTTT
>TRBD1|many|TRBV7-2|TRBJ2-2
CASSSRPGTAHTGELFF
TGTGCCAGCAGCTCTAGACCGGGGACAGCCCACACCGGGGAGCTGTTTTTT
>NA|NA|TRBV7-9|TRBJ2-1
CASSPPVTNEQFF
TGTGCCAGCAGCCCGCCGGTAACCAATGAGCAGTTCTTC
>NA|few|TRBV18|TRBJ2-2
CASSPKAGITGELFF
TGTGCCAGCTCACCAAAGGCAGGGATCACCGGGGAGCTGTTTTTT
>TRBD2|many|TRBV5-1|TRBJ2-1
CASSLQGLAAEQFF
TGCGCCAGCAGCCTCCAGGGACTAGCGGCTGAGCAGTTCTTC
>TRBD2|many|TRBV4-2|TRBJ2-5
CASSQDGSAGGGKTQYF
TGTGCCAGCAGCCAAGATGGCTCAGCGGGAGGCGGGAAGACCCAGTACTTC